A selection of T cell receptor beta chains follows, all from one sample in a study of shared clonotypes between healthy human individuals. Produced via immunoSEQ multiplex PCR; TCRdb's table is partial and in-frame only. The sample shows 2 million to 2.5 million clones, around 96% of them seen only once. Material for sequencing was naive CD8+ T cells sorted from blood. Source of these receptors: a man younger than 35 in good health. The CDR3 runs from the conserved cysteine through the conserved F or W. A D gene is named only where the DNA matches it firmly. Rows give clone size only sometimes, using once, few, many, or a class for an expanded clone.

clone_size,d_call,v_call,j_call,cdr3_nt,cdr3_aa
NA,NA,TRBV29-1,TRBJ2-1,TGCAGCGTTGATTCGGGAGATTACAATGAGCAGTTCTTC,CSVDSGDYNEQFF
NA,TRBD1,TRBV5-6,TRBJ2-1,TGTGCCAGCAGCATCTTACAGGGGTCCTACAATGAGCAGTTCTTC,CASSILQGSYNEQFF
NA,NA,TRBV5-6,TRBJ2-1,TGTGCCAGCAGCTTAGAAGGCGACAATGAGCAGTTCTTC,CASSLEGDNEQFF
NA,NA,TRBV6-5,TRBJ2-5,TGTGCCAGCAGCCCCCAAGGAGCTACCCAAGAGACCCAGTACTTC,CASSPQGATQETQYF
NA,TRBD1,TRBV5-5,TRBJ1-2,TGTGCCAGCAGCTACAGGGGGGATGGCTACACCTTC,CASSYRGDGYTF
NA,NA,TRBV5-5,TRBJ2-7,TGTGCCAGCAGCCGAGGGTCGGGCAGCTACGAGCAGTACTTC,CASSRGSGSYEQYF
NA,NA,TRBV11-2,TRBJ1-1,TGTGCCAGCAGCTCCCTTGGTAGCGGGGACACTGAAGCTTTCTTT,CASSSLGSGDTEAFF
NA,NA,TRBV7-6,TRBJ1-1,TGTGCCAGCAGCTCCAACGCGGGGTTTGGGGCTTTCTTT,CASSSNAGFGAFF
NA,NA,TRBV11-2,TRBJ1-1,TGTGCCAGCAGCCCGGAATCGAACACTGAAGCTTTCTTT,CASSPESNTEAFF
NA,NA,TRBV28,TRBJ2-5,TGTGCCAGCAGTCTGGGGGGTTGGGAGCAGTACTTC,CASSLGGWEQYF
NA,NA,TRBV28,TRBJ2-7,TGTGCCAGTAGCTGGGCGGGCTCCTACGAGCAGTACTTC,CASSWAGSYEQYF
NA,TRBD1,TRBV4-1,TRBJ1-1,TGCGCCAGCACCAAGACAGGGACTGAAGCTTTCTTT,CASTKTGTEAFF
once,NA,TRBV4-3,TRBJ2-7,TGCGCCAGCAGCCAAGCCGAGACAGCCTCCTACGAGCAGTACTTC,CASSQAETASYEQYF
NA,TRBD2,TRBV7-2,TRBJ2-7,TGTGCCAGCAGCCTAGCGGCCCAGGAGTACTTC,CASSLAAQEYF
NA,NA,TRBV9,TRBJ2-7,TGTGCCAGCAGCGTAGGACAGGAGAACTACGAGCAGTACTTC,CASSVGQENYEQYF
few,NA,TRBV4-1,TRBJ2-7,TGCGCCAGCAGCCAAAAGGACAGCTCCTACGAGCAGTACTTC,CASSQKDSSYEQYF
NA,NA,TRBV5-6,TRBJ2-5,TGTGCCAGCAGCTCTGATTTCTCCGCCGAGACCCAGTACTTC,CASSSDFSAETQYF
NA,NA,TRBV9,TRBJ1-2,TGTGCCAGCAGTGAGGAGGGGGATTATTCCTATGGCTACACCTTC,CASSEEGDYSYGYTF
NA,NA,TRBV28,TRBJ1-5,TGTGCCAGCAGTTCATGGGAAGCCTCCAATCAGCCCCAGCATTTT,CASSSWEASNQPQHF
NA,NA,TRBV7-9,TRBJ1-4,TGTGCCAGCAGCTTAACGGTCGATGAAAAACTGTTTTTT,CASSLTVDEKLFF
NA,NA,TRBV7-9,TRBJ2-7,TGTGCCAGCAGCGCCCCCCGGGGGAGTGGGTACGAGCAGTACTTC,CASSAPRGSGYEQYF
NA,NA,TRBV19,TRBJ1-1,TGTGCCAGTAGTGCCGAAGGCTATGGGGACACTGAAGCTTTCTTT,CASSAEGYGDTEAFF
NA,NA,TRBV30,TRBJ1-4,TGTGCCTGGAGTGGTTGGGGGAGGGAAGAAAAACTGTTTTTT,CAWSGWGREEKLFF
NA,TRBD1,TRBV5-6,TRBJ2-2,TGTGCCAGCAGCTCCTACAGGGGGAACACCGGGGAGCTGTTTTTT,CASSSYRGNTGELFF
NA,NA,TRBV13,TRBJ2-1,TGTGCCAGCAGCCTCATTAGACCCCCATACAATGAGCAGTTCTTC,CASSLIRPPYNEQFF
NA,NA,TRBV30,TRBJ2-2,TGTGCCTGGAGTCCCCTGGGCGGGGAGCTGTTTTTT,CAWSPLGGELFF
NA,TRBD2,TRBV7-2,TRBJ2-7,TGTGCCAGCAGCTTTCGCGGGAGTTTCTACGAGCAGTACTTC,CASSFRGSFYEQYF
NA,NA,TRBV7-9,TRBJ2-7,TGTGCCAGCAGCTTATCAGGGGTTGGGTACGAGCAGTACTTC,CASSLSGVGYEQYF
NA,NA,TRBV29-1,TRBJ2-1,TGCAGCGTTCTAACGGGAGCCTACAATGAGCAGTTCTTC,CSVLTGAYNEQFF
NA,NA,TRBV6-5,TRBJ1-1,TGTGCCAGCAGTTACTACGGGACGGAGAACACTGAAGCTTTCTTT,CASSYYGTENTEAFF
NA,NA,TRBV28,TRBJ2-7,TGTGCCAGCAGTTTATATGACAGAGCCGAGCAGTACTTC,CASSLYDRAEQYF
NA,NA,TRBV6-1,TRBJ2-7,TGTGCCAGCAGTGAAGGACCAGATCTACTTTACGAGCAGTACTTC,CASSEGPDLLYEQYF
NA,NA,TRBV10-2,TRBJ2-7,TGCGCCAGCAGTGACCTGGGGGCCCTGGGGGGCGAGCAGTACTTC,CASSDLGALGGEQYF
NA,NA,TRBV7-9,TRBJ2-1,TGTGCCAGCAGCAATTCAGGTCACAGGTTGTCTGAGCAGTTCTTC,CASSNSGHRLSEQFF
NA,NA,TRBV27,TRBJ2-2,TGTGCCAGCAGGGAAGGGGTAACCGGGGAGCTGTTTTTT,CASREGVTGELFF
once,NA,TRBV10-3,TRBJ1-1,TGTGCCATCAGTGTCGGTGGGTTGAACACTGAAGCTTTCTTT,CAISVGGLNTEAFF
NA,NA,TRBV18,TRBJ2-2,TGTGCCAGCTCACCACCGAAGGGTGAGGCCGGGGAGCTGTTTTTT,CASSPPKGEAGELFF
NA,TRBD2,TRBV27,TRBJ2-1,TGTGCCAGCAGTTTAGAGGCTAGCGGTTTTTACAATGAGCAGTTCTTC,CASSLEASGFYNEQFF
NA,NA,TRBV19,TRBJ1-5,TGTGCCAGTAGTATAGATGGGGTAGGAACAGGCAATCAGCCCCAGCATTTT,CASSIDGVGTGNQPQHF
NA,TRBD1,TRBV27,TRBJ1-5,TGTGCCAGCAGTGTCGGGACAGGCCGGTTGAATCAGCCCCAGCATTTT,CASSVGTGRLNQPQHF
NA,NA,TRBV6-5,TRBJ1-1,TGTGCCAGCGGCCCTTACAGGGAAGGCACTGAAGCTTTCTTT,CASGPYREGTEAFF
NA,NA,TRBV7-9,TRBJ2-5,TGTGCCAGCAGCTTAGGTGACAGTCAAGAGACCCAGTACTTC,CASSLGDSQETQYF
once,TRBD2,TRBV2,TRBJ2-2,TGTGCCAGCAGTGAAACGGGAGGAGGGTGGGGATTAAACACCGGGGAGCTGTTTTTT,CASSETGGGWGLNTGELFF
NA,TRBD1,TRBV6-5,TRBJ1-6,TGTGCCAGCAGTTGGGACAGTAGCTCCTATAATTCACCCCTCCACTTT,CASSWDSSSYNSPLHF
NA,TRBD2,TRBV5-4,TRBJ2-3,TGTGCCAGCAGCTCTGGACTAGCGGGGGCAGATACGCAGTATTTT,CASSSGLAGADTQYF
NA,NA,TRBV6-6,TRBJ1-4,TGTGCCAGCAGTTACGGGCCTAATGAAAAACTGTTTTTT,CASSYGPNEKLFF
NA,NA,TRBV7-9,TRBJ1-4,TGTGCCAGCAGCGGGGAGGAGTGGAGCGAAAAACTGTTTTTT,CASSGEEWSEKLFF
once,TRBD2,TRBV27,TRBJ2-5,TGTGCCAGCAGTCCGTCTAGCGGGGAGGTCGTCGAGACCCAGTACTTC,CASSPSSGEVVETQYF
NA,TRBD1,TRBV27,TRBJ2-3,TGTGCCAGCAGTACCATAGGGACAGGGGGCACAGATACGCAGTATTTT,CASSTIGTGGTDTQYF
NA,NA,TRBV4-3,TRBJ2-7,TGCGCCAGCAGCCAAGGAGCGCGACTAGAGGGCTACGAGCAGTACTTC,CASSQGARLEGYEQYF
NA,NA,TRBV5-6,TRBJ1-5,TGTGCCAGCAGCTTGCTGAATCAGCCCCAGCATTTT,CASSLLNQPQHF
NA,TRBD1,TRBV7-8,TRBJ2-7,TGTGCCAGCAGCTTAGGGGTCCCGGGGACAGGATACGAGCAGTACTTC,CASSLGVPGTGYEQYF
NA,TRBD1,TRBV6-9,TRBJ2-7,TGTGCCAGCACCCGGACAGGTCTGCCCTACGAGCAGTACTTC,CASTRTGLPYEQYF
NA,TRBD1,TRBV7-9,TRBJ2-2,TGTGCCAGCAGCTTCGGACAGGGGCGGGACACCGGGGAGCTGTTTTTT,CASSFGQGRDTGELFF